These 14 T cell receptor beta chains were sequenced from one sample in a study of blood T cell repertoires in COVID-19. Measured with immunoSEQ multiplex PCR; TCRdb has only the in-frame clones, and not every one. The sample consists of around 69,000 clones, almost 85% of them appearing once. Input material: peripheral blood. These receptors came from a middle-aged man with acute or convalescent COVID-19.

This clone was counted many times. This CDR3 is CASIPGYQETQYF. CDR3 nucleotides: TGTGCCAGCATCCCGGGGTACCAAGAGACCCAGTACTTC. The chain employs TRBV6-5 and TRBJ2-5; D may be TRBD2 (5 bases). Germline V CDR1 and CDR2: MNHEY, SVGAGI. The CDR3 runs 13 residues. Between the trimmed V and J ends, which lost 7 bases and 0 bases, there was a span of 9 bases.

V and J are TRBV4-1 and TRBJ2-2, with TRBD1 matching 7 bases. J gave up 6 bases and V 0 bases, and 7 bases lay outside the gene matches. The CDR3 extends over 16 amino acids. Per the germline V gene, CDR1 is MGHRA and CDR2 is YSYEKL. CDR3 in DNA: TGCGCCAGCAGCCAAGACACTATCGACAGGGCCGGGGAGCTGTTTTTT. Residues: CASSQDTIDRAGELFF.

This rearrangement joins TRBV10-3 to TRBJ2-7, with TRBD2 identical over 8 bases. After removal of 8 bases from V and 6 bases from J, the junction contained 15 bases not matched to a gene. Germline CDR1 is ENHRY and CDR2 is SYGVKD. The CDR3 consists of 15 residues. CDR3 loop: CAIGGFERGLFEQYF. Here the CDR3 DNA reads TGTGCCATCGGGGGTTTTGAGCGGGGGTTGTTCGAGCAGTACTTC.

The CDR3: CASSVGAGVPGELFF. As DNA, the CDR3 is TGTGCCAGCAGCGTTGGAGCGGGGGTCCCGGGGGAGCTGTTTTTT. This chain connects TRBV9 to TRBJ2-2, with 8 positions matching TRBD2. V was clipped by 2 bases and J by 8 bases; unmatched bases: 8. This CDR3 is built from 15 residues. The germline CDR1 and CDR2 sequences are SGDLS and YYNGEE.

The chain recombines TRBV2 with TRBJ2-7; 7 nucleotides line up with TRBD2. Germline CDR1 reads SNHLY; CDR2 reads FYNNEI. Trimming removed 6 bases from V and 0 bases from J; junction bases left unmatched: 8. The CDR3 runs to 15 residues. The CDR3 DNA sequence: TGTGCCAGCAGCAGGACCTGGGGGGGCTCCTACGAGCAGTACGTC. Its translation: CASSRTWGGSYEQYV.

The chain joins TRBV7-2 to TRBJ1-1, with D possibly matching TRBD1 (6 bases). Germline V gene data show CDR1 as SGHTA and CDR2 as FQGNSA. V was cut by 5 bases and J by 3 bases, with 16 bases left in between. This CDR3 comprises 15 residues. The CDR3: CASSRVRGLDTEAFF. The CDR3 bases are TGTGCCAGCAGCCGCGTCAGGGGATTGGACACTGAAGCTTTCTTT.

CDR3 amino acids: CASTETGRNQPQHF. CDR3 sequence (DNA): TGTGCCAGCACGGAGACAGGGCGCAATCAGCCCCAGCATTTT. The chain joins TRBV5-6 to TRBJ1-5; the match to TRBD1 covers 7 bases. Looked up from germline, CDR1 is SGHDT and CDR2 is YYEEEE. With V trimmed by 6 bases and J by 2 bases, 5 bases remained unmatched. The CDR3 runs 14 residues.

The CDR3 DNA reads TGTGCCAGCAGCTTAGGCCCGGGGGTGAGGTCCTACGAGCAGTACTTC. This gives the protein CASSLGPGVRSYEQYF. The chain uses TRBV7-2 and TRBJ2-7; weak D call: TRBD2 (6 bases). Germline CDR1 is SGHTA and CDR2 is FQGNSA. The ends were cut back, 1 base at V and 1 base at J, with 14 bases in the middle. CDR3 size: 16 residues.

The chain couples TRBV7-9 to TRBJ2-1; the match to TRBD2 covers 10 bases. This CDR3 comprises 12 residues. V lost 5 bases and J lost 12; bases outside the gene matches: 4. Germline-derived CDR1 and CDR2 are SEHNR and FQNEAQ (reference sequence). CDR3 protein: CASSPSGGRQFF. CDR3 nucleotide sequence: TGTGCCAGCAGCCCTAGCGGGGGAAGGCAGTTCTTC.

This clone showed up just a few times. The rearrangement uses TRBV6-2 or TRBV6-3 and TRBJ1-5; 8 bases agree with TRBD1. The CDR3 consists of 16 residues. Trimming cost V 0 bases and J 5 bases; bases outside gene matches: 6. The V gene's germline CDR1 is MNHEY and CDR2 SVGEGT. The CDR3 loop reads CASSYSDRVGDQPQHF. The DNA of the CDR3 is TGTGCCAGCAGTTACTCGGACAGGGTTGGGGATCAGCCCCAGCATTTT.

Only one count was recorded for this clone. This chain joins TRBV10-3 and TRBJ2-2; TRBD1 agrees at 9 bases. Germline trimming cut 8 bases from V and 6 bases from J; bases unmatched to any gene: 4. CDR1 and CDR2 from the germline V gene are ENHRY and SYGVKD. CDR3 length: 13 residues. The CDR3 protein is CAIGTGSPGELFF. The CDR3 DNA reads TGTGCCATCGGGACAGGGTCCCCCGGGGAGCTGTTTTTT.

The CDR3 sequence: CASSPPFGTSNTGELFF. The CDR3 DNA is TGTGCCAGCAGCCCCCCCTTCGGGACATCAAACACCGGGGAGCTGTTTTTT. The rearrangement links TRBV11-2 to TRBJ2-2; TRBD1 is a possible D gene (6 bases). CDR3 length equals 17 residues. V was shortened by 5 bases and J by 2 bases, with 18 bases between the two germline ends. Germline V gene data show CDR1 as SGHAT and CDR2 as FQNNGV.

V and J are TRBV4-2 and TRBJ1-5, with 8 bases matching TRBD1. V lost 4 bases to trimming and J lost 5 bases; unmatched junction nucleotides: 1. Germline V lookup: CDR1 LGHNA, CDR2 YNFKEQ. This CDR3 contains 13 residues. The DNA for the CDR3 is TGTGCCAGCAGCCCACAGGGGGATCAGCCCCAGCATTTT. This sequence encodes CASSPQGDQPQHF.

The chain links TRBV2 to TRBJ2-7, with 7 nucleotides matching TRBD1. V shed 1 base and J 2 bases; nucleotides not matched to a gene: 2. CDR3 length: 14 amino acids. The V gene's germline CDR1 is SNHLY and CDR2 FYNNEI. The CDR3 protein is CASSEGDRTYEQYV. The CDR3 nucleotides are TGTGCCAGCAGTGAAGGGGACAGAACCTACGAGCAGTACGTC.